The 30 T cell receptor beta chains given below trace back to one sample, sequenced in a study of blood T cell repertoires in COVID-19 (dated by TCRdb to 2020 to 2021). Receptor libraries were prepared by the immunoSEQ multiplex PCR assay. Drawn from immuneACCESS, this table holds only the in-frame rearrangements with V and J called that TCRdb kept. Clones are partly lost; checked studies trace under half to an unresolved V gene and leave the rest unexplained. The sample has 350,000 or so clones on record, over 85% of them singletons. The ten largest clones capture 3% to 4.5% of the sample. The sample taken for sequencing was peripheral blood. The receptor set was obtained from a woman between 55 and 75 years old with COVID-19, enrolled during active disease.

This chain links TRBV6-5 with TRBJ2-1; 7 bases align to TRBD1. The V segment lost 6 bases and the J segment 9 bases; nucleotides outside the gene matches: 11. CDR1 is MNHEY and CDR2 is SVGAGI in the germline V gene. CDR3 length: 14 residues. DNA for the CDR3: TGTGCCAGCAGGAGAACCCGAGGGGGCGGTGAGCAGTTCTTC. This translates into CASRRTRGGGEQFF.

J is TRBJ1-1 and V is TRBV7-2; D is possibly TRBD1 (6 bases). The germline V and J ends were trimmed by 3 bases and 1 base, with 12 bases remaining between them. There are 15 residues in the CDR3. CDR1 is SGHTA, CDR2 FQGNSA, per germline. CDR3 protein: CASSFGGLQNTEAFF. The CDR3 nucleotides read TGTGCCAGCAGCTTCGGGGGGCTCCAGAACACTGAAGCTTTCTTT.

V and J are TRBV7-9 and TRBJ1-1, with TRBD1 as a possible D gene (5 bases). Trimming took off 1 base at V and 1 base at J, with 7 bases between the two ends. The CDR3 contains 14 residues. The germline CDR1 and CDR2 sequences are SEHNR and FQNEAQ (reference sequence). The CDR3 bases are TGTGCCAGCAGCTTAGGCCAGGGGAACACTGAAGCTTTCTTT. It yields the protein CASSLGQGNTEAFF.

Remarks on this clone: The sample has other DNA sequences that encode this CDR3 too. The gene calls are TRBV6-5 and TRBJ2-2; D possibly corresponds to TRBD2 (5 bases). The CDR3 is 13 amino acids. Trimming pared 0 bases from V and 8 bases from J, leaving 7 bases between. The germline V gene has CDR1 MNHEY and CDR2 SVGAGI. The CDR3, as DNA: TGTGCCAGCAGTTACTCGCGGGCAGGGGAGCTGTTTTTT. Residues: CASSYSRAGELFF.

The J gene is TRBJ1-5, the V gene TRBV28; 7 bases align to TRBD1. Germline V CDR1 and CDR2: MDHEN, SYDVKM. The ends lost 5 bases at V and 7 bases at J; junction bases unmatched: 11. The CDR3 is made up of 15 amino acids. This CDR3 reads CASSPLRQGVQPQHF. In nucleotides, the CDR3 is TGTGCCAGCAGTCCCCTGAGACAGGGTGTCCAGCCCCAGCATTTT.

The chain couples TRBV27 to TRBJ2-7; 7 positions agree with TRBD1. The CDR3 runs to 15 residues. The V gene's germline CDR1 is MNHEY and CDR2 SMNVEV (reference sequence). Trimming removed 8 bases from V and 5 bases from J; junction bases left unmatched: 15. The CDR3 DNA is TGTGCCAGCCGAAGTCCGGCAGGGGGTTTCCACGAGCAGTACTTC. Amino acids: CASRSPAGGFHEQYF.

A remark on this clone: This specimen includes other DNA sequences encoding the same CDR3. This chain uses TRBV18 with TRBJ1-6, with 11 positions matching TRBD1. The germline V gene has CDR1 KGHSH and CDR2 LQKENI. This CDR3 comprises 14 residues. V dropped 3 bases and J dropped 9; count of bases not matched to a gene: 1. CDR3 sequence reads: CASSPGTGGSPLHF. The CDR3 DNA reads as TGTGCCAGCTCACCGGGGACAGGGGGTTCACCCCTCCACTTT. Combining the CDR3 with reference TRBV18 and TRBJ1-6 gives the whole variable domain NAGVMQNPRHLVRRRGQEARLRCSPMKGHSHVYWYRQLPEEGLKFMVYLQKENIIDESGMPKERFSAEFPKEGPSILRIQQVVRGDSAAYFCASSPGTGGSPLHFGNGTRLTVT.

CDR3 amino acids: CATPGQSFTEAFF. DNA for the CDR3: TGTGCCACCCCGGGACAGTCCTTCACTGAAGCTTTCTTT. The chain has TRBV6-5 and TRBJ1-1; 7 bases are a match to TRBD1. The CDR3 totals 13 residues. Germline trimming cut 10 bases from V and 4 bases from J; bases unmatched to any gene: 9. Germline assignment: CDR1 MNHEY and CDR2 SVGAGI.

V is TRBV7-9 and J is TRBJ2-2, with TRBD1 as a possible D gene (5 bases). V shed 0 bases and J shed 13 bases, with 9 bases lying between them. The CDR3 is 12 amino acids. The germline V gene has CDR1 SEHNR and CDR2 FQNEAQ (reference sequence). The CDR3 spells CASSLAGQGLFF. Written as DNA, the CDR3 is TGTGCCAGCAGCTTAGCCGGGCAGGGGCTGTTTTTT. Full variable domain (missing parts from reference TRBV7-9 and TRBJ2-2): DTGVSQNPRHKITKRGQNVTFRCDPISEHNRLYWYRQTLGQGPEFLTYFQNEAQLEKSRLLSDRFSAERPKGSFSTLEIQRTEQGDSAMYLCASSLAGQGLFFGEGSRLTVL.

V and J are TRBV2 and TRBJ1-2, with a possible D match to TRBD1 (6 bases). CDR1 and CDR2 from the germline V gene are SNHLY and FYNNEI. V lost 11 bases and J 6 bases, leaving 16 bases between the germline ends. This CDR3 comprises 12 residues. CDR3 nucleotide sequence: TGTGCCGGCTCTTCAGGGGAAGATGGCTACACCTTC. This sequence encodes CAGSSGEDGYTF.

The sample holds one count of this clone. The rearrangement joins TRBV5-6 to TRBJ2-7; TRBD2 matches at 10 bases. Germline CDR1 and CDR2: SGHDT and YYEEEE. The V segment lost 0 bases and the J segment 3 bases; nucleotides outside the gene matches: 3. The CDR3 has 15 residues. This CDR3 is CASSLGLAGVYEQYF. In DNA, the CDR3 is TGTGCCAGCAGCTTGGGTCTAGCGGGGGTCTACGAGCAGTACTTC.

This chain joins TRBV30 and TRBJ1-1; TRBD1 matches 8 bases. The CDR3 covers 16 residues. Germline loops: CDR1 GTSNPN, CDR2 SVGIG (reference sequence). V dropped 2 bases and J dropped 5; count of bases not matched to a gene: 13. This CDR3 reads CAWSLPQGRGRTEAFF. CDR3 sequence (DNA): TGTGCCTGGAGTCTCCCTCAAGGCAGGGGGCGGACTGAAGCTTTCTTT. Looking up the rest from reference TRBV30 and TRBJ1-1 gives the full variable domain: SQTIHQWPATLVQPVGSPLSLECTVEGTSNPNLYWYRQAAGRGLQLLFYSVGIGQISSEVPQNLSASRPQDRQFILSSKKLLLSDSGFYLCAWSLPQGRGRTEAFFGQGTRLTVV.

The chain couples TRBV14 to TRBJ1-1; no reliable D call. The germline V and J ends were trimmed by 7 bases and 1 base, with 10 bases remaining between them. In germline, CDR1 is SGHDN, CDR2 FVKESK. This CDR3 is 13 amino acids long. Here the CDR3 DNA reads TGTGCCAGCACCAGAACCCAGAACACTGAAGCTTTCTTT. This sequence encodes CASTRTQNTEAFF.

The V and J genes are TRBV20-1 and TRBJ2-1; 8 bases map to TRBD2. The CDR3 runs 15 residues. Germline values: CDR1 DFQATT, CDR2 SNEGSKA (reference sequence). The V and J ends lost 3 bases and 6 bases, in that order; junction bases with no gene match: 10. CDR3 sequence reads: CSASNSAGGGNEQFF. The CDR3 region has the DNA TGCAGTGCTAGTAACAGCGCGGGGGGAGGCAATGAGCAGTTCTTC.

The chain recombines TRBV4-1 with TRBJ1-5; possible D gene TRBD1, 5 bases. V dropped 0 bases and J dropped 7 bases, with 10 bases sitting between them. CDR3 size: 14 residues. Germline assignment: CDR1 MGHRA and CDR2 YSYEKL. CDR3 region: CASSQEAGGQPQHF. The DNA of the CDR3 is TGCGCCAGCAGCCAAGAAGCCGGGGGGCAGCCCCAGCATTTT.

In this sample, this clone turned up once. V is TRBV7-8 and J is TRBJ1-2; the D is unclear. The CDR3 length is 12 residues. V shed 1 base and J shed 7 bases, with 7 bases lying between them. CDR1 is SGHVS and CDR2 is FQNEAQ in the germline V gene. This CDR3 is CASSLDSVGYTF. In DNA form, the CDR3 reads TGTGCCAGCAGCTTAGACTCTGTTGGCTACACCTTC.

V is TRBV27 and J is TRBJ1-4; 7 bases map to TRBD1. Looked up from germline, CDR1 is MNHEY and CDR2 is SMNVEV (reference sequence). CDR3 length equals 15 residues. Germline trimming cut 4 bases from V and 3 bases from J; bases unmatched to any gene: 5. The CDR3, as DNA: TGTGCCAGCAGTTCGTCGGGACAGCCTAATGAAAAACTGTTTTTT. Amino acids: CASSSSGQPNEKLFF.

This rearrangement joins TRBV6-5 to TRBJ2-7; TRBD1 aligns across 10 bases. Germline V gene sequence: CDR1 MNHEY, CDR2 SVGAGI. V shed 6 bases, J shed 3 bases, and the junction held 2 bases outside the gene matches. The CDR3 runs to 13 residues. The CDR3 protein is CASRRTGGYEQYF. The CDR3, as DNA: TGTGCCAGCAGGAGGACAGGGGGCTACGAGCAGTACTTC.

The rearrangement links TRBV5-1 to TRBJ1-5; 7 positions agree with TRBD1. The CDR3 is 14 residues long. Germline CDR1 reads SGHRS; CDR2 reads YFSETQ. Trimming at V came to 5 bases and at J to 4 bases, leaving 6 bases not matched to a gene. The CDR3 bases are TGCGCCAGCAGACCCACGACAGGGAATCAGCCCCAGCATTTT. This gives the protein CASRPTTGNQPQHF.

CDR3 sequence (DNA): TGTGCCAGCAGCCTGGGGTCCCTAGCGGGAACCTACGAGCAGTACTTC. Amino acids: CASSLGSLAGTYEQYF. The V call is TRBV5-4, the J call TRBJ2-5, with 9 bases lining up with TRBD2. Judging by the DNA end, TRBJ2-7 fits better; the J call may be wrong. CDR1 and CDR2 from the germline V gene are SGHNT and YYREEE (reference sequence). The CDR3 is 16 residues long.

The chain is built from TRBV11-2 and TRBJ2-1; maybe TRBD2 (5 bases). Trimming removed 5 bases at V and 10 bases at J, with 15 bases between. This CDR3 contains 13 residues. In germline, CDR1 is SGHAT, CDR2 FQNNGV. The CDR3 protein is CASSPAGLGEQFF. The CDR3 DNA is TGTGCCAGCAGCCCCGCGGGTCTGGGAGAGCAGTTCTTC.

The chain is built from TRBV6-2 or TRBV6-3 and TRBJ2-2; 10 bases fit TRBD2. Trimming cost V 6 bases and J 0 bases; bases outside gene matches: 4. CDR1 and CDR2 (germline): MNHEY, SVGEGT. The CDR3 runs 16 residues. The CDR3 sequence: CASSPSGGANTGELFF. The CDR3 region has the DNA TGTGCCAGCAGCCCTAGCGGGGGAGCGAACACCGGGGAGCTGTTTTTT.

The CDR3 protein is CASSDYGYQPQHF. Written as DNA, the CDR3 is TGTGCCAGCAGTGATTACGGGTATCAGCCCCAGCATTTT. This chain joins TRBV2 and TRBJ1-5; the D is unclear. Per germline, CDR1 SNHLY and CDR2 FYNNEI. Deletions cut 3 bases from V and 5 bases from J, with 8 bases between. The CDR3 loop spans 13 amino acids.

A remark on this clone: Mismatch with germline at one junction end may stem from a read error. The chain uses TRBV7-9 and TRBJ1-1, with a tentative D call TRBD1 (5 bases). The V gene's germline CDR1 is SEHNR and CDR2 FQNEAQ (reference sequence). This CDR3 has 15 amino acids. The DNA of the CDR3 is TGTGCTAGCACCCCCGGAAGGGGCGGGAACACTGAAGCTTTCTTT. It encodes CASTPGRGGNTEAFF.

This chain joins TRBV2 and TRBJ1-5; TRBD1 aligns across 9 bases. This CDR3 is built from 14 residues. CDR1 and CDR2 (germline): SNHLY, FYNNEI. The V segment lost 6 bases and the J segment 2 bases; nucleotides outside the gene matches: 2. DNA for the CDR3: TGTGCCAGCAGGGACAGGGGCGGCAATCAGCCCCAGCATTTT. Amino acid sequence: CASRDRGGNQPQHF.

This chain's CDR3 is CASSIPMGDDTQYF. The CDR3, as DNA: TGTGCCAGTAGTATACCCATGGGAGACGATACGCAGTATTTT. V gene TRBV19 combines with J gene TRBJ2-3; possible D gene TRBD2, 5 bases. CDR1 is LNHDA, CDR2 SQIVND, per germline (reference sequence). Trimming stripped 2 bases from V and 6 bases from J, with 12 bases between. The CDR3 is 14 residues long.

The CDR3 DNA follows: TGTGCCAGTAGGGAACAGACCTCCTCTGGAAACACCATATATTTT. Its protein is CASREQTSSGNTIYF. The V gene is TRBV19, the J gene TRBJ1-3; D gene ambiguous. Germline CDR1 is LNHDA and CDR2 is SQIVND (reference sequence). The CDR3 sequence is 15 residues long. Trimming cost V 6 bases and J 0 bases, with 12 bases left between them.

V gene TRBV29-1 combines with J gene TRBJ2-5, with a possible D match to TRBD1 (5 bases). This CDR3 spans 11 amino acids. Germline V CDR1 and CDR2: SQVTM, ANQGSEA. V was clipped by 6 bases and J by 4 bases, with 9 bases between them. The CDR3 loop is CSVGQGETQYF. The CDR3 bases are TGCAGCGTCGGCCAGGGAGAGACCCAGTACTTC.

The rearrangement joins TRBV7-6 to TRBJ1-5, with D maybe TRBD1 (6 bases). CDR1 SGHVS and CDR2 FNYEAQ come from the germline V gene. The CDR3 consists of 14 residues. V was pared by 4 bases and J by 6 bases, with 13 bases between. The CDR3 sequence: CASSSRGGVQPQHF. The CDR3 bases are TGTGCCAGCAGCTCCCGAGGGGGGGTTCAGCCCCAGCATTTT.

V and J are TRBV7-6 and TRBJ1-5; 9 positions agree with TRBD1. Germline CDR1 is SGHVS and CDR2 is FNYEAQ. This CDR3 region has 18 residues. V was clipped by 1 base and J by 3 bases; unmatched bases: 10. CDR3 in DNA: TGTGCCAGCAGCTTAGGGACAGGGGCGGGGGGCCCCAATCAGCCCCAGCATTTT. Translation: CASSLGTGAGGPNQPQHF.